The clone carrying this TCR beta chain was detected only a few times. TCRdb re-called the RT-PCR reads through MiXCR, storing one row per CDR3 protein. The repertoire holds about 310,000 distinct CDR3 sequences, with roughly 22% as singletons. Trimming at V came to 5 bases and at J to 5 bases, leaving 3 bases not matched to a gene. The CDR3 contains 13 residues. The data belong to a study of response to subunit inactivated influenza vaccine. This sequence originates from a man between 45 and 75 years old who received an inactivated influenza vaccine. Material: PBMCs from blood, obtained around 22 months after vaccination. The gene calls are TRBV12-3 or TRBV12-4 and TRBJ2-3; 8 bases map to TRBD1. The CDR3 region is CASSPTGGDTQYF. CDR3 bases: TGTGCCAGCAGTCCTACAGGGGGAGATACGCAGTATTTT.